This TCR beta chain was sequenced for a study of human T cells and chemical hapten exposure. For the study at large: TCR yield per sample varied, mainly due to pooled library volumes.

TCRdb used MiXCR to reprocess the 5' RACE reads, holding one entry per CDR3 protein. The sample has 130,000 or so distinct CDR3 sequences; approximately 4% are singletons. The CDR3 totals 18 residues. Germline CDR1 and CDR2: DFQATT and SNEGSKA (reference sequence). With V trimmed by 1 base and J by 8 bases, 13 bases remained unmatched. This clonotype has a count of ten or more. Total RNA was isolated from unfractionated whole blood. The chain combines TRBV20-1 with TRBJ2-1, with 14 positions matching TRBD2. This sequence was found in a female donor in good health. The CDR3 bases are TGCAGTGCTAGAGGAAAAAGACTAGCGGGGGGGCCGTGGGATGAGCAGTTCTTC. The encoded protein is CSARGKRLAGGPWDEQFF.